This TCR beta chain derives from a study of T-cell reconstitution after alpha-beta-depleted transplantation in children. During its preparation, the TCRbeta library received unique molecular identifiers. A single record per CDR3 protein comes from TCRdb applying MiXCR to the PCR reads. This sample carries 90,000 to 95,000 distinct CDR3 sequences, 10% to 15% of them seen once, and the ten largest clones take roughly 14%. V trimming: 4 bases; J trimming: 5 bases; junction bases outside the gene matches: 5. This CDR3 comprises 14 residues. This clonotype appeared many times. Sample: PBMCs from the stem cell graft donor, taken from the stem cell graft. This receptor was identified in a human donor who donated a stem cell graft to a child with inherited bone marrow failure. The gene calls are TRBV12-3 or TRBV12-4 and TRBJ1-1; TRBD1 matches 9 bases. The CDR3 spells CASSSGTGQTEAFF. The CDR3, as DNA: TGTGCCAGCAGTTCGGGGACAGGGCAGACTGAAGCTTTCTTT.